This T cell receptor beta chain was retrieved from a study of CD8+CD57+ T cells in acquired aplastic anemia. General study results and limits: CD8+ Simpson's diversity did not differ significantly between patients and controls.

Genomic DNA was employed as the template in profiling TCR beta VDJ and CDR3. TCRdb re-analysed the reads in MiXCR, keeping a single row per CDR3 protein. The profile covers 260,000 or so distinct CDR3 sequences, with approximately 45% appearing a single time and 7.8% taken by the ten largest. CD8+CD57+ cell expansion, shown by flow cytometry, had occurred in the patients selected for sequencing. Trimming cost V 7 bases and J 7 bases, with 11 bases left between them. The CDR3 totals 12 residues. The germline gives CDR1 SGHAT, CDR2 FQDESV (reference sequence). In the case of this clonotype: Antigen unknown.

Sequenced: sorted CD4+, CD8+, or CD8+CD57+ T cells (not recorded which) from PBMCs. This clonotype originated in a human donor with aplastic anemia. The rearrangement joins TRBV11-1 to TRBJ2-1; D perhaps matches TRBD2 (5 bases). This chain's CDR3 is CASTLLANEQFF. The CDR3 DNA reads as TGTGCCAGCACCCTGCTAGCTAATGAGCAGTTCTTC.